These 28 T cell receptor beta chains were sequenced from one sample in a study of T cell responses to AZD1222 COVID-19 vaccine. Only in-frame clones appear in the TCRdb table, and some are missing; sequencing was by immunoSEQ multiplex PCR. The table shows around 150,000 clones, with approximately 90% occurring only once. The material sequenced was peripheral blood, taken 28 days after the second AZD1222 dose. The receptor source for this set is an adult who received the AZD1222 COVID-19 vaccine.

V is TRBV6-5 and J is TRBJ1-3; no clear D. V lost 5 bases and J lost 4, with 9 bases in between. Germline CDR1 MNHEY, CDR2 SVGAGI. The CDR3 loop spans 13 amino acids. DNA of the CDR3: TGTGCCAGCAGTCCCCGGAGGGGAAACACCATATATTTT. This sequence encodes CASSPRRGNTIYF.

This rearrangement joins TRBV27 to TRBJ2-1; unclear D gene. The CDR3 extends over 13 amino acids. V was pared by 7 bases and J by 2 bases, with 9 bases between. CDR1 MNHEY and CDR2 SMNVEV come from the germline V gene (reference sequence). Here the CDR3 reads CASNSPPYNEQFF. DNA for the CDR3: TGTGCCAGCAACTCCCCTCCCTACAATGAGCAGTTCTTC.

The CDR3 loop is CASSYGGNTIYF. The CDR3 nucleotides are TGTGCCAGCAGTTACGGGGGAAACACCATATATTTT. The chain has TRBV6-5 and TRBJ1-3; D not resolved. V was pared by 2 bases and J by 4 bases, with 3 bases between. The CDR3 sequence is 12 residues long. Germline CDR1 MNHEY, CDR2 SVGAGI.

The genes are TRBV7-9 and TRBJ1-4; D may be TRBD1 (6 bases). The ends were cut back, 2 bases at V and 1 base at J, with 8 bases in the middle. Germline V gene sequence: CDR1 SEHNR, CDR2 FQNEAQ (reference sequence). The CDR3 totals 15 residues. This chain's CDR3 is CASSLIQGTNEKLFF. The CDR3 nucleotides read TGTGCCAGCAGCTTAATACAGGGAACTAATGAAAAACTGTTTTTT.

This rearrangement joins TRBV15 to TRBJ2-2; 12 nucleotides agree with TRBD2. The ends lost 5 bases at V and 8 bases at J; junction bases unmatched: 12. The germline V gene encodes CDR1 LNHNV and CDR2 YYDKDF (reference sequence). The CDR3 is 17 amino acids. The CDR3 DNA reads as TGTGCCACCAGCCGGGAGACTAGCGGGAGAGCTCGGGGGGAGCTGTTTTTT. Its protein is CATSRETSGRARGELFF.

The gene calls are TRBV6-5 and TRBJ1-4, with a weak D call TRBD1 (5 bases). Trimming removed 11 bases from V and 3 bases from J, with 16 bases in between. The V gene's germline CDR1 is MNHEY and CDR2 SVGAGI. The CDR3 covers 14 residues. The chain's CDR3 is CASRQTPSNEKLFF. As DNA, the CDR3 is TGTGCCTCACGACAGACCCCATCTAATGAAAAACTGTTTTTT.

The CDR3 region is CATRDRANTQYF. CDR3 nucleotides: TGTGCCACCCGGGACAGGGCTAATACGCAGTATTTT. The chain is built from TRBV2 and TRBJ2-3; TRBD1 agrees at 9 bases. With 10 bases clipped from V and 7 bases from J, the junction kept 6 bases outside the gene matches. This CDR3 comprises 12 residues. CDR1 and CDR2 (germline): SNHLY, FYNNEI.

The chain combines TRBV12-3 or TRBV12-4 with TRBJ1-1; 7 bases are shared with TRBD1. V gave up 8 bases and J gave up 1 base; unmatched junction bases: 1. The CDR3 totals 12 residues. The CDR3 DNA reads TGTGCCAGCGAGGGGGCGAACACTGAAGCTTTCTTT. This gives the protein CASEGANTEAFF.

This sequence joins TRBV30 and TRBJ2-7, with a possible D match to TRBD2 (6 bases). V dropped 2 bases and J dropped 0 bases, with 20 bases sitting between them. The CDR3 totals 17 residues. From germline, CDR1 is GTSNPN and CDR2 SVGIG (reference sequence). The CDR3 sequence: CAWSNNRDCIISYEQYF. Written as DNA, the CDR3 is TGTGCCTGGAGTAACAACCGGGACTGTATAATCTCCTACGAGCAGTACTTC.

The rearrangement joins TRBV9 to TRBJ2-7; 7 bases agree with TRBD1. Germline V gene lookup returns CDR1 SGDLS and CDR2 YYNGEE. This CDR3 is built from 12 residues. The trim removed 4 bases at V and 6 bases at J, leaving 4 bases unmatched. CDR3 residues: CASSRTGVEQYF. The CDR3 DNA follows: TGTGCCAGCAGCCGCACAGGGGTCGAGCAGTACTTC. Combining the CDR3 with reference TRBV9 and TRBJ2-7 gives the whole variable domain DSGVTQTPKHLITATGQRVTLRCSPRSGDLSVYWYQQSLDQGLQFLIQYYNGEERAKGNILERFSAQQFPDLHSELNLSSLELGDSALYFCASSRTGVEQYFGPGTRLTVT.

This chain uses TRBV7-6 with TRBJ2-1, with 9 nucleotides matching TRBD2. Germline CDR1 reads SGHVS; CDR2 reads FNYEAQ. This CDR3 contains 15 residues. V lost 5 bases and J lost 1; bases outside the gene matches: 3. CDR3 residues: CASSPTSGSYNEQFF. The CDR3, as DNA: TGTGCCAGCAGCCCAACTAGCGGGTCCTACAATGAGCAGTTCTTC.

The gene calls are TRBV18 and TRBJ2-2; D possibly uses TRBD1 or TRBD2 (6 bases each). CDR1 is KGHSH and CDR2 is LQKENI in the germline V gene. V lost 3 bases to trimming and J lost 4 bases, with 15 bases between them. The length of the CDR3 is 16 residues. CDR3 DNA sequence: TGTGCCAGCTCACCCTTAGCAGGGGAGGTCACCGGGGAGCTGTTTTTT. This translates into CASSPLAGEVTGELFF.

The chain recombines TRBV20-1 with TRBJ2-5; D may be TRBD1 (6 bases). Germline V gene data show CDR1 as DFQATT and CDR2 as SNEGSKA (reference sequence). V lost 3 bases to trimming and J lost 2 bases, with 10 bases between them. This CDR3 contains 13 residues. The CDR3 loop reads CSASVTGQETQYF. In nucleotides, the CDR3 is TGCAGTGCTAGTGTCACAGGGCAAGAGACCCAGTACTTC.

This clone appeared a single time. This chain uses TRBV6-5 with TRBJ1-6, with 9 bases aligning to TRBD1. This CDR3 has 15 residues. The germline CDR1 and CDR2 sequences are MNHEY and SVGAGI. J lost 7 bases, V lost 0 bases, and 1 base had no gene match. CDR3 DNA: TGTGCCAGCAGTTACTCCGGACAGGGGAATTCACCCCTCCACTTT. It specifies CASSYSGQGNSPLHF.

This rearrangement joins TRBV7-2 to TRBJ1-5; D gene ambiguous. The CDR3 runs to 13 residues. Germline values: CDR1 SGHTA, CDR2 FQGNSA. V lost 2 bases and J lost 2, with 4 bases in between. CDR3 sequence: CASSLTGNQPQHF. Here the CDR3 DNA reads TGTGCCAGCAGCTTAACAGGCAATCAGCCCCAGCATTTT.

The chain has TRBV7-2 and TRBJ1-1; D is ambiguous. CDR3 length: 16 amino acids. CDR1 SGHTA and CDR2 FQGNSA come from the germline V gene. V lost 5 bases to trimming and J lost 2 bases, with 18 bases between them. The CDR3 nucleotides read TGTGCCAGCAGCAGCTTAATATACGCAGGCAACACTGAAGCTTTCTTT. It codes for CASSSLIYAGNTEAFF.

This clone appeared a single time. This chain joins TRBV2 and TRBJ2-7; the match to TRBD2 covers 9 bases. The CDR3 spans 14 residues. After removal of 7 bases from V and 3 bases from J, the junction contained 7 bases not matched to a gene. Germline-derived CDR1 and CDR2 are SNHLY and FYNNEI. The CDR3 DNA follows: TGTGCCAGCATTACGGAGCGGGGGGTCTACGAGCAGTACTTC. Translating it yields CASITERGVYEQYF.

This rearrangement joins TRBV6-5 to TRBJ1-2, with D maybe TRBD1 (5 bases). The CDR3 runs to 13 residues. Germline V gene sequence: CDR1 MNHEY, CDR2 SVGAGI. Trimming left V 2 bases short and J 3 bases short, with 7 bases between. CDR3 sequence (DNA): TGTGCCAGCAGTTACGGGGGAGACTATGGCTACACCTTC. This gives the protein CASSYGGDYGYTF.

The chain employs TRBV18 and TRBJ1-5; 7 bases fit TRBD1. V shed 2 bases, J shed 3 bases, and the junction held 4 bases outside the gene matches. The CDR3 is 15 residues long. Looked up from germline, CDR1 is KGHSH and CDR2 is LQKENI. CDR3 coding DNA: TGTGCCAGCTCACCAGCGGGACAGCTCAATCAGCCCCAGCATTTT. Translation: CASSPAGQLNQPQHF.

CDR3 DNA: TGTGCCAGCAGCCGCCGGGACAGAGGGGAAAAACTGTTTTTT. Its protein product is CASSRRDRGEKLFF. The chain couples TRBV6-6 to TRBJ1-4, with 7 nucleotides matching TRBD1. This CDR3 spans 14 amino acids. CDR1 is MNHNY and CDR2 is SVGAGI in the germline V gene (reference sequence). J lost 8 bases, V lost 6 bases, and 9 bases had no gene match.

The chain is built from TRBV5-1 and TRBJ2-5; 7 bases match TRBD2. The CDR3 has 15 amino acids. Germline assignment: CDR1 SGHRS and CDR2 YFSETQ. With 3 bases clipped from V and 9 bases from J, the junction kept 14 bases outside the gene matches. For the CDR3, the DNA is TGCGCCAGCAGCTCGACCGGGACTATCGGAATGGCCCAGTACTTC. It translates to CASSSTGTIGMAQYF.

This rearrangement joins TRBV7-9 to TRBJ1-1; D call uncertain. Trimming removed 0 bases at V and 1 base at J, with 6 bases between. CDR1 is SEHNR, CDR2 FQNEAQ, per germline (reference sequence). The CDR3 loop spans 14 amino acids. CDR3 in amino acids: CASSLAFGNTEAFF. As DNA, the CDR3 is TGTGCCAGCAGCTTAGCCTTTGGGAACACTGAAGCTTTCTTT.

Concerning this clone itself: The junction and the germline gene differ at one end; a read error may be behind it. The chain is built from TRBV2 and TRBJ2-1; 7 positions agree with TRBD2. This CDR3 has 13 amino acids. CDR1 and CDR2 (germline): SNHLY, FYNNEI. Here the CDR3 DNA reads TGTGCCAGCAGTGAGGAAGCAGGCCGGGCGGGGGTCTTC. It is translated as CASSEEAGRAGVF.

CDR3 sequence (DNA): TGTGCCATCAGTGCTGGCAACTATGGCTACACCTTC. Its protein product is CAISAGNYGYTF. The gene calls are TRBV10-3 and TRBJ1-2; D gene uncertain. Germline lookup yields CDR1 ENHRY and CDR2 SYGVKD. V was pared by 4 bases and J by 2 bases, with 5 bases between. This CDR3 has 12 residues.

This chain uses TRBV6-5 with TRBJ1-1; 8 nucleotides match TRBD1. Trimming cost V 7 bases and J 6 bases; bases outside gene matches: 10. Germline V gene lookup returns CDR1 MNHEY and CDR2 SVGAGI. CDR3 length: 14 residues. Here the CDR3 reads CASKPFQGASEAFF. The CDR3 region has the DNA TGTGCCAGCAAACCGTTTCAGGGGGCCTCTGAAGCTTTCTTT.

The chain links TRBV3-1 (or the pseudogene TRBV3-2) to TRBJ1-6; D is possibly TRBD1 (6 bases). CDR3 length: 17 amino acids. Between the trimmed V and J ends, which lost 6 bases and 7 bases, there was a span of 22 bases. The germline V gene encodes CDR1 LGHDT and CDR2 YNNKEL (reference sequence). The CDR3 region has the DNA TGTGCCAGCAGAAACCAAGGGGGGGGGAATGCGAATTCACCCCTCCACTTT. It encodes CASRNQGGGNANSPLHF.

Only one count was recorded for this clone. V usage is TRBV10-3 and J usage is TRBJ2-2; D might be TRBD1 (6 bases). The CDR3 covers 14 residues. CDR1 is ENHRY, CDR2 SYGVKD, per germline. Trimming stripped 0 bases from V and 5 bases from J, with 7 bases between. CDR3 residues: CAISESQGTGELFF. The DNA for the CDR3 is TGTGCCATCAGTGAGTCTCAGGGGACCGGGGAGCTGTTTTTT.

The sample holds one count of this clone. V gene TRBV6-5 combines with J gene TRBJ1-5; TRBD1 is a possible D gene (5 bases). This CDR3 contains 13 residues. Germline CDR1 is MNHEY and CDR2 is SVGAGI. Trimming removed 6 bases from V and 4 bases from J, with 10 bases in between. CDR3 DNA sequence: TGTGCCAGCAGAGCCCGGGGGAATCAGCCCCAGCATTTT. Its protein is CASRARGNQPQHF.